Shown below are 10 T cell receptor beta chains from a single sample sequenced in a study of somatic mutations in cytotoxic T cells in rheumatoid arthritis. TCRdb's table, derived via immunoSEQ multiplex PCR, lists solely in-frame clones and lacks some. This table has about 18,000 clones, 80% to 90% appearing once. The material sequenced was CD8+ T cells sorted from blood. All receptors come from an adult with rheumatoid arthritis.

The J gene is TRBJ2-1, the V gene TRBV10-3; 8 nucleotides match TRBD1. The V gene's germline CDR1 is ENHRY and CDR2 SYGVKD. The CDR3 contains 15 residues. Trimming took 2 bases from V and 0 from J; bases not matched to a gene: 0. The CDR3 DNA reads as TGTGCCATCAGTGAGGGGACAGGCTCCTACAATGAGCAGTTCTTC. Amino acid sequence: CAISEGTGSYNEQFF.

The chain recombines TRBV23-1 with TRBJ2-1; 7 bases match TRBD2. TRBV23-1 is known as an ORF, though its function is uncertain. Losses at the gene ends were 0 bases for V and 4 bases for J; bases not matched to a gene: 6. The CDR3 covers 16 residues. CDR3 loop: CASSQSDLAAYNEQFF. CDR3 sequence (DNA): TGCGCCAGCAGTCAATCTGATCTAGCGGCGTACAATGAGCAGTTCTTC.

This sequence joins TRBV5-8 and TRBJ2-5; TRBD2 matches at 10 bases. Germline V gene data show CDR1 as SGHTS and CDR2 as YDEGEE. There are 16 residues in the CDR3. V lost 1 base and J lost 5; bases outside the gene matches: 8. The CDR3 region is CASSLILAGAGETQYF. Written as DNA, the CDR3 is TGTGCCAGCAGCTTGATCCTAGCGGGAGCGGGGGAGACCCAGTACTTC.

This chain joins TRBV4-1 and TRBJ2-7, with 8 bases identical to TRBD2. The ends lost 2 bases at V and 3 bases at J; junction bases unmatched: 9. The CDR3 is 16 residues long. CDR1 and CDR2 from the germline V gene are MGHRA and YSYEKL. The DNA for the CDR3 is TGCGCCAGCAGCCAAAGCCACGGGGGGGCCTTCTACGAGCAGTACTTC. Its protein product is CASSQSHGGAFYEQYF.

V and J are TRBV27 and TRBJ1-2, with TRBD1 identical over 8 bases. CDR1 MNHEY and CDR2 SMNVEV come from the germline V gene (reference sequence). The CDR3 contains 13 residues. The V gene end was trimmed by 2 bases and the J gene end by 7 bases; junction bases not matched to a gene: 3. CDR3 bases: TGTGCCAGCAGTTTACAGACAGGGGTTGGCTACACCTTC. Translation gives CASSLQTGVGYTF.

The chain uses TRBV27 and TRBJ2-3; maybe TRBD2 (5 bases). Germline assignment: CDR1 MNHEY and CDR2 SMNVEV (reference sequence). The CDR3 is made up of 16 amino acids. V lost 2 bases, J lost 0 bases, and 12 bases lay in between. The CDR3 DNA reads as TGTGCCAGCAGTTTAACGGCGGGCTCTAGCACAGATACGCAGTATTTT. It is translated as CASSLTAGSSTDTQYF.

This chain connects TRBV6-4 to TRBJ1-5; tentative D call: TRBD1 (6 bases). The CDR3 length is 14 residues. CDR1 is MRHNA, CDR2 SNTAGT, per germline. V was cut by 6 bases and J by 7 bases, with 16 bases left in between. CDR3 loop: CASSDRRTAQPQHF. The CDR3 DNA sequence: TGTGCCAGCAGCGACCGAAGGACAGCCCAGCCCCAGCATTTT.

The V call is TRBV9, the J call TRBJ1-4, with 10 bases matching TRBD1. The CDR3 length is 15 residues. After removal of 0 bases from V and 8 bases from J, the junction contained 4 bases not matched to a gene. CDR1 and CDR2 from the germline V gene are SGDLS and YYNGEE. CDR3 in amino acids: CASSVGGTGVEKLFF. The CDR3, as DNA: TGTGCCAGCAGCGTAGGTGGGACAGGGGTGGAAAAACTGTTTTTT.

The CDR3 loop is CASSVGYGYFRSNEQFF. The CDR3 DNA reads TGTGCCAGCAGCGTAGGGTATGGCTATTTTCGATCCAATGAGCAGTTCTTC. This chain links TRBV9 with TRBJ2-1; D is ambiguous. The CDR3 extends over 17 amino acids. V was cut by 0 bases and J by 6 bases, with 19 bases left in between. Looked up from germline, CDR1 is SGDLS and CDR2 is YYNGEE.

Written as DNA, the CDR3 is TGTGCCAGAAGCTTGGGAGGGGATAAGGAGACCCAGTACTTC. Its protein product is CARSLGGDKETQYF. The rearrangement links TRBV5-3 to TRBJ2-5, with D perhaps given as TRBD1 or TRBD2 (5 bases each). TRBV5-3 is placed among ORFs of uncertain function. The CDR3 consists of 14 residues. The germline V and J ends were trimmed by 0 bases and 5 bases, with 11 bases remaining between them.